This T cell receptor (beta chain) was obtained from a study of blood T cell repertoires in COVID-19. For the study at large: Italy, Spain and the United States were the sources of the convalescent and acute COVID-19 samples.

The method was immunoSEQ multiplex PCR; TCRdb's version includes in-frame clones alone and lacks a portion of them. Of more than 200,000 clones detected, 88% appear once; the ten largest clones hold approximately 1.7%. This TCR was sampled from an older man with acute or convalescent COVID-19. Sequenced input: peripheral blood.

The CDR3 nucleotides read TGTGCCAGCAGCTTATGGGCAGGCCTTAGCACAGATACGCAGTATTTT. This gives the protein CASSLWAGLSTDTQYF. The gene calls are TRBV7-9 and TRBJ2-3; the D is unclear. There are 16 residues in the CDR3. V lost 2 bases to trimming and J lost 0 bases, with 12 bases between them. Germline lookup yields CDR1 SEHNR and CDR2 FQNEAQ (reference sequence). Filled out from reference TRBV7-9 and TRBJ2-3, the complete variable domain reads DTGVSQNPRHKITKRGQNVTFRCDPISEHNRLYWYRQTLGQGPEFLTYFQNEAQLEKSRLLSDRFSAERPKGSFSTLEIQRTEQGDSAMYLCASSLWAGLSTDTQYFGPGTRLTVL.